This T cell receptor (beta chain) stems from a study of T cells in Graves' hyperthyroidism and ophthalmopathy. Study-level results: Most thyroid clonotypes that were expanded above 0.001 also turned up in blood.

The CDR3 is made up of 15 amino acids. Looked up from germline, CDR1 is LGHDT and CDR2 is YNNKEL (reference sequence). V trimming: 1 base; J trimming: 6 bases; junction bases outside the gene matches: 7. This clonotype occurred many times. As yet, its antigen is unknown. Researchers amplified the TCR beta CDR3 regions from RNA transcripts. TCR CDR3 underwent first-round RT-PCR with the HTBI primer set. In TCRdb, the multiplex PCR reads were re-called with MiXCR into one record per CDR3 protein. The top ten hold 35% to 40% of the sample, which has roughly 240,000 distinct CDR3 sequences, 24% seen once. The chain combines TRBV3-1 with TRBJ1-1; TRBD1 matches 8 bases. What was sequenced was blood. The receptor comes from a woman in her 40s with Graves' ophthalmopathy. CDR3: CASSQAGQGLAEAFF. As DNA, the CDR3 is TGTGCCAGCAGCCAAGCCGGACAGGGTTTGGCTGAAGCTTTCTTT.